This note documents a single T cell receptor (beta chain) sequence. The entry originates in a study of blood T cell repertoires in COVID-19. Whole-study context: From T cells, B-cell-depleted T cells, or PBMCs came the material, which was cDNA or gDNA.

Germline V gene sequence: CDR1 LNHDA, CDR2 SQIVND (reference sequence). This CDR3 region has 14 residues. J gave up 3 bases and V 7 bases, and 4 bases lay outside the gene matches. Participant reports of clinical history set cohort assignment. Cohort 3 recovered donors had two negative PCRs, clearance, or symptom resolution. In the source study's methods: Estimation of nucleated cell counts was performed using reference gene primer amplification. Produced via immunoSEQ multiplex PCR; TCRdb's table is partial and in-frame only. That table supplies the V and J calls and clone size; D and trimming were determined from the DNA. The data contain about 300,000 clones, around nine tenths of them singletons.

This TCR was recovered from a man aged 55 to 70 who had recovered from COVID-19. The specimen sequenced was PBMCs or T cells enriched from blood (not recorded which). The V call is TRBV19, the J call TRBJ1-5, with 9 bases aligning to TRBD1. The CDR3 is CASTHRGLNQPQHF. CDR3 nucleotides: TGTGCCAGTACTCACAGGGGGCTCAATCAGCCCCAGCATTTT.